This T cell receptor beta chain stems from a study of monozygotic twins with cystic fibrosis. CDR3 length: 12 amino acids. The germline V gene encodes CDR1 MGHRA and CDR2 YSYEKL. Trimming pared 0 bases from V and 10 bases from J, leaving 7 bases between. The method was immunoSEQ multiplex PCR; TCRdb's version includes in-frame clones alone and lacks a portion of them. This sample yields over 20,000 clones, of which 95% to 98% are seen a single time; around 0.14% belongs to the top ten. Sequenced material: blood. The chain combines TRBV4-1 with TRBJ2-4; no definite D call. This receptor was taken from a girl between 10 and 17 years old with cystic fibrosis. CDR3 DNA: TGCGCCAGCAGCCAAGATCCTCGGATTCAGTACTTC. Protein: CASSQDPRIQYF.